The 22 T cell receptor beta chains given below trace back to one sample, sequenced in a study of T cell clonotyping in hematopoietic cell transplantation. Produced via immunoSEQ multiplex PCR; TCRdb's table is partial and in-frame only. The data contain 65,000 to 75,000 clones, 94% of them singletons. The sequencing input was peripheral blood mononuclear cells. The receptors were gathered from a man over 45 in good health. Some clones in this sample may be carry-over from other donors' samples.

The chain couples TRBV11-2 to TRBJ2-3; 9 bases align to TRBD1. J lost 3 bases, V lost 3 bases, and 7 bases had no gene match. This CDR3 comprises 16 residues. Germline V CDR1 and CDR2: SGHAT, FQNNGV. The CDR3 spells CASSLVTGGATDTQYF. For the CDR3, the DNA is TGTGCCAGCAGCTTGGTAACAGGGGGCGCAACAGATACGCAGTATTTT.

The V gene is TRBV6-5, the J gene TRBJ2-7, with TRBD2 as a possible D gene (5 bases). This CDR3 region has 14 residues. With 2 bases removed from V and 0 bases from J, the gap between germline ends came to 8 bases. CDR1 is MNHEY and CDR2 is SVGAGI in the germline V gene. CDR3 nucleotides: TGTGCCAGCAGTTACACGGGAAACTCCTACGAGCAGTACTTC. Residues: CASSYTGNSYEQYF.

The chain employs TRBV11-2 and TRBJ1-3; the D is unclear. V was clipped by 4 bases and J by 0 bases, with 10 bases between them. Germline loops: CDR1 SGHAT, CDR2 FQNNGV. The CDR3 is 15 amino acids. Here the CDR3 DNA reads TGTGCCAGCAGCTCCACATGGATCTCTGGAAACACCATATATTTT. Translated: CASSSTWISGNTIYF. Full variable domain (rest looked up from reference TRBV11-2 and TRBJ1-3): EAGVAQSPRYKIIEKRQSVAFWCNPISGHATLYWYQQILGQGPKLLIQFQNNGVVDDSQLPKDRFSAERLKGVDSTLKIQPAKLEDSAVYLCASSSTWISGNTIYFGEGSWLTVV.

The J gene is TRBJ1-2, the V gene TRBV25-1, with a weak D call TRBD1 (6 bases). The CDR3 has 14 amino acids. CDR1 and CDR2 from the germline V gene are MGHDK and SYGVNS. V lost 1 base and J lost 6, with 12 bases in between. As DNA, the CDR3 is TGTGCCAGCAGTGAATCTACGGGGGCGCATGGCTACACCTTC. Protein product: CASSESTGAHGYTF.

The chain couples TRBV19 to TRBJ1-1; D not certain. The length of the CDR3 is 14 residues. Per the germline V gene, CDR1 is LNHDA and CDR2 is SQIVND (reference sequence). Between the trimmed V and J ends, which lost 3 bases and 7 bases, there was a span of 15 bases. The CDR3 sequence: CASSILGTRVEAFF. In nucleotides, the CDR3 is TGTGCCAGTAGTATTCTAGGAACGCGAGTTGAAGCTTTCTTT.

The rearrangement joins TRBV9 to TRBJ1-4; TRBD1 matches 8 bases. Trimming took 3 bases from V and 8 from J; bases not matched to a gene: 6. The CDR3 spans 14 residues. CDR1 and CDR2 from the germline V gene are SGDLS and YYNGEE. For the CDR3, the DNA is TGTGCCAGCAGCGGTCAGGGGGCCGGAGAAAAACTGTTTTTT. The encoded protein is CASSGQGAGEKLFF.

The genes are TRBV27 and TRBJ2-7; D perhaps matches TRBD2 (6 bases). CDR1 and CDR2 from the germline V gene are MNHEY and SMNVEV (reference sequence). V shed 3 bases and J shed 3 bases, with 12 bases lying between them. The CDR3 has 14 amino acids. CDR3 region: CASSLRQGLYEQYF. Written as DNA, the CDR3 is TGTGCCAGCAGTTTGCGGCAGGGACTCTACGAGCAGTACTTC.

The CDR3 loop reads CASSVGPYYEQYF. CDR3 nucleotides: TGTGCCAGCAGTGTGGGTCCCTACTACGAGCAGTACTTC. This rearrangement joins TRBV27 to TRBJ2-7; unclear D gene. V was trimmed by 5 bases and J by 3 bases, leaving 11 bases between them. Germline V CDR1 and CDR2: MNHEY, SMNVEV (reference sequence). The CDR3 totals 13 residues.

The gene calls are TRBV4-3 and TRBJ2-2; 8 positions match TRBD1. The CDR3 is 16 residues long. Unmatched junction bases numbered 5, after V lost 0 bases and J lost 5 bases. Per germline, CDR1 LGHNA and CDR2 YSLEER. In DNA form, the CDR3 reads TGCGCCAGCAGCCAAGACCTACAGGGGGGAACCGGGGAGCTGTTTTTT. It translates to CASSQDLQGGTGELFF.

The J gene is TRBJ1-2, the V gene TRBV28, with a tentative D call TRBD1 (6 bases). This CDR3 spans 14 amino acids. V was pared by 7 bases and J by 4 bases, with 16 bases between. The germline gives CDR1 MDHEN, CDR2 SYDVKM. CDR3 sequence (DNA): TGTGCCAGCACCGAGGGGGGGGGAAGCTATGGCTACACCTTC. Amino acids: CASTEGGGSYGYTF.

The V gene is TRBV29-1, the J gene TRBJ2-3, with a possible D match to TRBD2 (6 bases). The CDR3 covers 15 residues. The germline CDR1 and CDR2 sequences are SQVTM and ANQGSEA. V lost 4 bases to trimming and J lost 6 bases, with 20 bases between them. CDR3 DNA: TGCAGCGTTGGCCGTCAGGGTGGGACTGGGGATACGCAGTATTTT. It encodes CSVGRQGGTGDTQYF.

This rearrangement joins TRBV5-1 to TRBJ2-5, with D uncertain. In germline, CDR1 is SGHRS, CDR2 YFSETQ. The CDR3 has 14 residues. Trimming took off 0 bases at V and 2 bases at J, with 8 bases between the two ends. The DNA of the CDR3 is TGCGCCAGCAGCTTGGGTGGGCCTCAAGAGACCCAGTACTTC. Amino acid sequence: CASSLGGPQETQYF.

The rearrangement links TRBV27 to TRBJ2-5; 8 nucleotides agree with TRBD1. The CDR3 has 15 amino acids. After removal of 1 base from V and 2 bases from J, the junction contained 3 bases not matched to a gene. CDR1 MNHEY and CDR2 SMNVEV come from the germline V gene (reference sequence). In nucleotides, the CDR3 is TGTGCCAGCAGTTTATTCGGACAGGGACAAGAGACCCAGTACTTC. It yields the protein CASSLFGQGQETQYF.

The chain joins TRBV28 to TRBJ1-4, with D possibly matching TRBD1 (6 bases). Germline values: CDR1 MDHEN, CDR2 SYDVKM. Deletions cut 4 bases from V and 7 bases from J, with 22 bases between. The CDR3 is made up of 17 amino acids. Here the CDR3 reads CASSSPNSGGRIEKLFF. DNA of the CDR3: TGTGCCAGCAGTTCACCCAACTCCGGGGGGCGGATTGAAAAACTGTTTTTT.

This chain joins TRBV6-5 and TRBJ1-2; D gene unclear. The CDR3 runs 13 residues. Germline V gives CDR1 MNHEY, CDR2 SVGAGI. Deletions cut 0 bases from V and 1 base from J, with 3 bases between. CDR3 sequence reads: CASSYSNNYGYTF. Here the CDR3 DNA reads TGTGCCAGCAGTTACTCGAATAACTATGGCTACACCTTC.

The rearrangement uses TRBV19 and TRBJ2-3, with D tentatively TRBD1 (6 bases). Germline V gene sequence: CDR1 LNHDA, CDR2 SQIVND (reference sequence). The CDR3 has 16 amino acids. The V and J ends lost 3 bases and 0 bases respectively, with 13 bases between them. In DNA form, the CDR3 reads TGTGCCAGTAGTATTGGGGGCGGCCCCAGCACAGATACGCAGTATTTT. The encoded protein is CASSIGGGPSTDTQYF. The full variable domain, completed using reference TRBV19 and TRBJ2-3, is DGGITQSPKYLFRKEGQNVTLSCEQNLNHDAMYWYRQDPGQGLRLIYYSQIVNDFQKGDIAEGYSVSREKKESFPLTVTSAQKNPTAFYLCASSIGGGPSTDTQYFGPGTRLTVL.

This sequence joins TRBV7-8 and TRBJ2-3, with TRBD1 matching 12 bases. Trimming at V came to 1 base and at J to 6 bases, leaving 8 bases not matched to a gene. The V gene's germline CDR1 is SGHVS and CDR2 FQNEAQ. This CDR3 comprises 17 residues. This CDR3 reads CASSLVVGTGGGDTQYF. Written as DNA, the CDR3 is TGTGCCAGCAGCTTAGTTGTTGGGACAGGGGGCGGTGATACGCAGTATTTT.

The chain has TRBV7-9 and TRBJ1-2; possibly TRBD1 for D (5 bases). V shed 3 bases and J shed 8 bases, with 19 bases lying between them. The germline V gene encodes CDR1 SEHNR and CDR2 FQNEAQ (reference sequence). This CDR3 is built from 15 residues. This chain's CDR3 is CASSLDPGTVGGYTF. CDR3 coding DNA: TGTGCCAGCAGCTTGGATCCGGGGACGGTGGGAGGCTACACCTTC.

The genes are TRBV10-3 and TRBJ2-7, with D perhaps being TRBD1 or TRBD2 (6 bases each). The CDR3 is 17 amino acids. Per the germline V gene, CDR1 is ENHRY and CDR2 is SYGVKD. V was pared by 7 bases and J by 0 bases, with 22 bases between. CDR3 nucleotide sequence: TGTGCCATCATGTCGGACGGGGGCAGGCGACACTCCTACGAGCAGTACTTC. It yields the protein CAIMSDGGRRHSYEQYF.

The chain is built from TRBV7-9 and TRBJ1-1; D is perhaps TRBD1 (6 bases). Germline CDR1 and CDR2: SEHNR and FQNEAQ (reference sequence). Trimming removed 5 bases from V and 1 base from J, with 14 bases in between. The CDR3 contains 15 residues. CDR3 amino acids: CASSPTGTPNTEAFF. The CDR3 nucleotides are TGTGCCAGCAGCCCTACCGGGACACCGAACACTGAAGCTTTCTTT.

The chain carries TRBV7-9 and TRBJ2-1; 9 bases align to TRBD2. Looked up from germline, CDR1 is SEHNR and CDR2 is FQNEAQ (reference sequence). V shed 5 bases, J shed 7 bases, and the junction held 15 bases outside the gene matches. The CDR3 consists of 17 residues. The CDR3 region is CASSAKMGGLARNEQFF. CDR3 nucleotides: TGTGCCAGCAGCGCCAAAATGGGGGGACTAGCTAGGAATGAGCAGTTCTTC.

The chain is built from TRBV9 and TRBJ2-7, with TRBD1 matching over 8 bases. Per the germline V gene, CDR1 is SGDLS and CDR2 is YYNGEE. With V trimmed by 0 bases and J by 1 base, 6 bases remained unmatched. The CDR3 runs 16 residues. The CDR3 DNA is TGTGCCAGCAGCGTAGATGGTGGGACAGGTTCCTACGAGCAGTACTTC. Protein product: CASSVDGGTGSYEQYF.